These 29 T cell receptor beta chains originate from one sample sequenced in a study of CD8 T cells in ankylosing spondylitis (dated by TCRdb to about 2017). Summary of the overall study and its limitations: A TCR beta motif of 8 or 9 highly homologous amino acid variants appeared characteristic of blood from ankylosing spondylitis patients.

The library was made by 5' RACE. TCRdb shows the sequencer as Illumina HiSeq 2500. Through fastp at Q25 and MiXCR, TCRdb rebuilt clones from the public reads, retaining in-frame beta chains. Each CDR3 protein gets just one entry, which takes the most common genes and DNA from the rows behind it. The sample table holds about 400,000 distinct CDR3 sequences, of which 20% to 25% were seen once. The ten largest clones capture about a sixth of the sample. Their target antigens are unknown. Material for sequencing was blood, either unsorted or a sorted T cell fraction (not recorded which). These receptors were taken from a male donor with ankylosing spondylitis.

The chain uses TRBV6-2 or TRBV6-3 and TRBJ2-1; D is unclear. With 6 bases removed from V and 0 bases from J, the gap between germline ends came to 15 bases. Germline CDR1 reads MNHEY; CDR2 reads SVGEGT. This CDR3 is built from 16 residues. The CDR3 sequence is CASRSRGRSSYNEQFF. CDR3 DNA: TGTGCCAGCAGAAGCCGCGGAAGAAGCTCCTACAATGAGCAGTTCTTC.

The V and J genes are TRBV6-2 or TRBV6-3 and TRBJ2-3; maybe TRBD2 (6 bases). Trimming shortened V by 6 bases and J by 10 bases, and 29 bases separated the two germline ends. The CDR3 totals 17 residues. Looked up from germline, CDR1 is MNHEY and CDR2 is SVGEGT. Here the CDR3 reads CASSAPATRLLASAQYF. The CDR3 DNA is TGTGCCAGCAGCGCCCCTGCGACTAGACTTTTAGCCAGTGCGCAGTATTTT.

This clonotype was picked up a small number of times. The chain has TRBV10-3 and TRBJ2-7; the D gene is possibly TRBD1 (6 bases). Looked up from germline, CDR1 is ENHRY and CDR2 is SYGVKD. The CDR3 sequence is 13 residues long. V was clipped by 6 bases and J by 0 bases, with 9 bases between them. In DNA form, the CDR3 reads TGTGCCATCAGCGGACAGCTCTCCTACGAGCAGTACTTC. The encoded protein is CAISGQLSYEQYF.

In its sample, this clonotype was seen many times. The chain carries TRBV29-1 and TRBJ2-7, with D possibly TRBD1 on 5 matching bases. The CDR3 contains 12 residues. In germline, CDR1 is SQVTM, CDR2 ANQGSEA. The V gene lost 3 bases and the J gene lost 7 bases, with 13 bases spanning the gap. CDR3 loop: CSVEVQGMEQYF. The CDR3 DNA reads TGCAGCGTTGAGGTTCAGGGTATGGAGCAGTACTTC.

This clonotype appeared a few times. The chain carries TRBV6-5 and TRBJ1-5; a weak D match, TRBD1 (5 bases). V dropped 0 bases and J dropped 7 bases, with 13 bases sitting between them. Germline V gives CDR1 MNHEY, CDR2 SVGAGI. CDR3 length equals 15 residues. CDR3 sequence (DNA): TGTGCCAGCAGTTACTCGGGAGGGGCCCAGCAGCCCCAGCATTTT. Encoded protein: CASSYSGGAQQPQHF.

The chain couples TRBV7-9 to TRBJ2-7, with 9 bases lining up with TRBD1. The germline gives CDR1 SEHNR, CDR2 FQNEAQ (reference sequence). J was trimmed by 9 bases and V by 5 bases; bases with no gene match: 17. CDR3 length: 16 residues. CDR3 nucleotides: TGTGCCAGCAGCCCAACCCCGGGACAGGGCCGCGCCGGGCAGTACTTC. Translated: CASSPTPGQGRAGQYF.

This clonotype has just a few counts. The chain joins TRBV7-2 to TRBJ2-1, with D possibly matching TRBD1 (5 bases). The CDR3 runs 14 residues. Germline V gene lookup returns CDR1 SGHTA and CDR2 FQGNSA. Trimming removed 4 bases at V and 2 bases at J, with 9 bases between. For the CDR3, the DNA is TGTGCCAGCAGCTCCCCCAGGGCCTACAATGAGCAGTTCTTC. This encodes CASSSPRAYNEQFF.

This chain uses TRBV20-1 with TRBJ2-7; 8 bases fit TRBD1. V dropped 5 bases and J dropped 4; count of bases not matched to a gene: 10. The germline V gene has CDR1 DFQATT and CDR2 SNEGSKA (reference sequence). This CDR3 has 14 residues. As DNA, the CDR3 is TGCAGTGCTCGACGGACAGGGATGAAATACGAGCAGTACTTC. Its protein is CSARRTGMKYEQYF.

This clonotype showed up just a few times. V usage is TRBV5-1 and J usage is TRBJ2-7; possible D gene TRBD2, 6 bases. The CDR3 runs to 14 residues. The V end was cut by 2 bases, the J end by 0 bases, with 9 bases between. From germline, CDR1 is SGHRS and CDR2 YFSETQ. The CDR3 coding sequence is TGCGCCAGCAGCTTTCTAGCGAGCTCCTACGAGCAGTACTTC. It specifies CASSFLASSYEQYF.

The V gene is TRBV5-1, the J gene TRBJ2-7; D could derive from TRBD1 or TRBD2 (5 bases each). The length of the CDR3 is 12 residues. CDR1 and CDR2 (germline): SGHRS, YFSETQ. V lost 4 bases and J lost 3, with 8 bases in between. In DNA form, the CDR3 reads TGCGCCAGCAGCCGAGGGGACTACGAGCAGTACTTC. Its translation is CASSRGDYEQYF.

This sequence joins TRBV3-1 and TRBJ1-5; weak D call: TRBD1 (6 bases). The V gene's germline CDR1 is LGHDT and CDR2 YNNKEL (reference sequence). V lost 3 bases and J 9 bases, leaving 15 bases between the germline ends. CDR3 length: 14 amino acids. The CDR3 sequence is CASSQEQGRRPQHF. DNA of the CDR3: TGTGCCAGCAGCCAGGAACAGGGCAGAAGGCCCCAGCATTTT.

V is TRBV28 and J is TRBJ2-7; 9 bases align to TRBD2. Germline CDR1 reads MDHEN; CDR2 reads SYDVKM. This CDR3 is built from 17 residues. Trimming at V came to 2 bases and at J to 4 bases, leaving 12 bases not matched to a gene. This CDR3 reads CASSLPPASGMRYEQYF. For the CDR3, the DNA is TGTGCCAGCAGTTTACCCCCGGCTAGCGGGATGAGGTACGAGCAGTACTTC.

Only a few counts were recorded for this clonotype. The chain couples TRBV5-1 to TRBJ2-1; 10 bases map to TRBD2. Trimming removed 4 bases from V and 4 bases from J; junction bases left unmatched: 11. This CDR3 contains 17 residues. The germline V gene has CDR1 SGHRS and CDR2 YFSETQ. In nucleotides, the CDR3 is TGCGCCAGCAGCCCTCGATGGACTAGCGGCACTTACAATGAGCAGTTCTTC. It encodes CASSPRWTSGTYNEQFF.

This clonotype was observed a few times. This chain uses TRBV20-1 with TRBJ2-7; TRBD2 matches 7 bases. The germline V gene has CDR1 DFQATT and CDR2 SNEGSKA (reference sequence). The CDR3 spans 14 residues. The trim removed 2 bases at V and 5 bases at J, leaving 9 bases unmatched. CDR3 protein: CSARQGGRSHEQYF. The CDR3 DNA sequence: TGCAGTGCTAGACAGGGCGGGAGAAGCCACGAGCAGTACTTC.

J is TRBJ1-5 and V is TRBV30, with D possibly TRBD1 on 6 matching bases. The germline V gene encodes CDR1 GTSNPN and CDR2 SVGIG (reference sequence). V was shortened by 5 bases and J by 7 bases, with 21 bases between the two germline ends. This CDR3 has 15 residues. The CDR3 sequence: CAWSPNTGRGQPQHF. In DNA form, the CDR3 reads TGTGCCTGGTCGCCCAATACAGGGAGGGGACAGCCCCAGCATTTT. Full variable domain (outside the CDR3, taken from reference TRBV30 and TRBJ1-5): SQTIHQWPATLVQPVGSPLSLECTVEGTSNPNLYWYRQAAGRGLQLLFYSVGIGQISSEVPQNLSASRPQDRQFILSSKKLLLSDSGFYLCAWSPNTGRGQPQHFGDGTRLSIL.

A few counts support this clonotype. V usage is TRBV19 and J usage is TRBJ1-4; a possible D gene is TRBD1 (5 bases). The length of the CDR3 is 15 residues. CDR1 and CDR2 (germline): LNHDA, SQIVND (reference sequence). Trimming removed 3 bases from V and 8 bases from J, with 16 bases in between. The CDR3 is CASSIMGGTWEKLFF. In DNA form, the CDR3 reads TGTGCCAGTAGTATTATGGGGGGGACTTGGGAAAAACTGTTTTTT.

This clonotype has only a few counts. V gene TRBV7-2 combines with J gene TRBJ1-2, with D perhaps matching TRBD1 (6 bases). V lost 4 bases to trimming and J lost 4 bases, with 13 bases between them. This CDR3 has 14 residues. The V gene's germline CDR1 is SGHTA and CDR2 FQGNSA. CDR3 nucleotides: TGTGCCAGCAGCTCCACAGGGCGCGGCTATGGCTACACCTTC. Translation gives CASSSTGRGYGYTF. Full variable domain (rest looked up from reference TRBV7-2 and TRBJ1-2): GAGVSQSPSNKVTEKGKDVELRCDPISGHTALYWYRQSLGQGLEFLIYFQGNSAPDKSGLPSDRFSAERTGGSVSTLTIQRTQQEDSAVYLCASSSTGRGYGYTFGSGTRLTVV.

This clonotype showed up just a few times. In DNA form, the CDR3 reads TGCGCCAGCAAACCTAGCGCCGAGGGCGGGGAGCTGTTTTTT. Its translation is CASKPSAEGGELFF. This chain links TRBV5-1 with TRBJ2-2; D perhaps matches TRBD2 (6 bases). The CDR3 contains 14 residues. CDR1 is SGHRS, CDR2 YFSETQ, per germline. Trimming took 6 bases from V and 7 from J, leaving 16 bases between them.

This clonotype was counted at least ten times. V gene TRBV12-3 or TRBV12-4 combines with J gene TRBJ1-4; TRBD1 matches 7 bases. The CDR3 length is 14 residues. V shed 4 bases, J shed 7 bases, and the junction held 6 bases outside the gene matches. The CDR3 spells CASSSRRTGEKLFF. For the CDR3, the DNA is TGTGCCAGCAGTTCGCGGAGGACAGGTGAAAAACTGTTTTTT.

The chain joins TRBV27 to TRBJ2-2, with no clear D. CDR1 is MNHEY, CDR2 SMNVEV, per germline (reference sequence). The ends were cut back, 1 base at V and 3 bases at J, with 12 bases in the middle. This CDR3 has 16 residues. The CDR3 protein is CASSLLPSTDTGELFF. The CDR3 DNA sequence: TGTGCCAGCAGTTTATTACCATCTACGGACACCGGGGAGCTGTTTTTT.

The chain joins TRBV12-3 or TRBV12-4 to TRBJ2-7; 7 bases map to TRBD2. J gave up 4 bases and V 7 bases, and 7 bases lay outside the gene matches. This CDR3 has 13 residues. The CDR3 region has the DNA TGTGCCAGCACCCCAAGCGGGAAATACGAGCAGTACTTC. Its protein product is CASTPSGKYEQYF.

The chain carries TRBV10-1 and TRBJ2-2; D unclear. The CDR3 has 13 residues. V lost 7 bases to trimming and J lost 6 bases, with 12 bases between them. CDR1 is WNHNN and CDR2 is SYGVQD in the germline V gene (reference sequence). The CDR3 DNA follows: TGCGCCAGCACAACCCGAACCCCCGGGGAGCTGTTTTTT. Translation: CASTTRTPGELFF.

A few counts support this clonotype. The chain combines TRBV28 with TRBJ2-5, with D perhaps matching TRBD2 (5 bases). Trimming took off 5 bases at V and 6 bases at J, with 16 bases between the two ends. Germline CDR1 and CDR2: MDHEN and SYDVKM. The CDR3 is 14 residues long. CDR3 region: CASSPTSGGKTQYF. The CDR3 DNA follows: TGTGCCAGCAGTCCAACCAGCGGCGGTAAGACCCAGTACTTC.

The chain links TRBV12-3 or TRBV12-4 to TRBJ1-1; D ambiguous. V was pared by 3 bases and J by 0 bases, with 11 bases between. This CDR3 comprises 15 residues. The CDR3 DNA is TGTGCCAGCAGTTTCGGCGGGGTCATGAACACTGAAGCTTTCTTT. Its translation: CASSFGGVMNTEAFF.

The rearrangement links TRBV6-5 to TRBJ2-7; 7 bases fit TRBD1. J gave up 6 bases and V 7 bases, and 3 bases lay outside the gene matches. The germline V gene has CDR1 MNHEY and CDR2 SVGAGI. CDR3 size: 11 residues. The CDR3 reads CASKRDSEQYF. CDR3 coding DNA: TGTGCCAGCAAACGGGACAGCGAGCAGTACTTC.

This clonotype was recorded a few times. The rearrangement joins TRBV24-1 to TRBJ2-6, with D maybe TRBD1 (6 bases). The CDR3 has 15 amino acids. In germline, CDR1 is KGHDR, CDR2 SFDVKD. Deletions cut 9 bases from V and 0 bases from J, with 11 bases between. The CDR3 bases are TGTGCCACCGGGGGCCAAAGCTCTGGGGCCAACGTCCTGACTTTC. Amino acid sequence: CATGGQSSGANVLTF.

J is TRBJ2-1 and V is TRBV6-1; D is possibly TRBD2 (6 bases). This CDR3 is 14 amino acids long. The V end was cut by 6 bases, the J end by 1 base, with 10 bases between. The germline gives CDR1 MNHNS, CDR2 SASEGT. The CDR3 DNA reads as TGTGCCAGCAGGGCTAGCGTATCCTACAATGAGCAGTTCTTC. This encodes CASRASVSYNEQFF.

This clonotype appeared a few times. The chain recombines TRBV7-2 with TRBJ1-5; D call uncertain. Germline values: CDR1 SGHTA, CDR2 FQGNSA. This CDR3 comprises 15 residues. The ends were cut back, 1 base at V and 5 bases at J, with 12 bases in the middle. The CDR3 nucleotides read TGTGCCAGCAGCTTAGTCTCCGGGCTGGATCAGCCCCAGCATTTT. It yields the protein CASSLVSGLDQPQHF.

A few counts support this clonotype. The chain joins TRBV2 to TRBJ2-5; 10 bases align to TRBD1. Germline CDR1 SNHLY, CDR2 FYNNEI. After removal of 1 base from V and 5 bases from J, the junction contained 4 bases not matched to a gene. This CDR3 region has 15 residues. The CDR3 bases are TGTGCCAGCAGTGAAGGACAGGGGGCTTTTGAGACCCAGTACTTC. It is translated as CASSEGQGAFETQYF.